Each of the 11 T cell receptor beta chains below was sequenced from the same sample in a study of identical twins. TCRdb re-called the 5' RACE reads through MiXCR, storing one row per CDR3 protein. The sample gives 250,000 to 350,000 distinct CDR3 sequences, roughly 8.6% of which show up once; 2% to 2.5% is in the top ten. The sample was also reused in another study, on yellow fever vaccine responses in identical twins.

The material sequenced was memory (CD45RO+) T cells sorted from blood. The receptor source for this set is a woman aged 18-30 years in good health.

The rearrangement uses TRBV12-3 or TRBV12-4 and TRBJ2-5; D remains unclear. Trimming stripped 1 base from V and 6 bases from J, with 9 bases between. The CDR3 is made up of 13 amino acids. The CDR3 coding sequence is TGTGCCAGCAGTTTAGGGGGTAGAAAGACCCAGTACTTC. Translation: CASSLGGRKTQYF.

This clonotype was observed at least ten times. The chain is built from TRBV12-3 or TRBV12-4 and TRBJ2-7; perhaps TRBD2 as D (5 bases). The CDR3 totals 13 residues. Trimming left V 3 bases short and J 5 bases short, with 11 bases between. Here the CDR3 DNA reads TGTGCCAGCAGTTTTCTTTGGGGAGACGAGCAGTACTTC. Its translation: CASSFLWGDEQYF.

This clonotype was found many times. V and J are TRBV20-1 and TRBJ2-1; 7 bases match TRBD2. Germline V gives CDR1 DFQATT, CDR2 SNEGSKA (reference sequence). V lost 3 bases and J lost 4; bases outside the gene matches: 6. This CDR3 has 14 amino acids. CDR3 in amino acids: CSASGGRDYNEQFF. CDR3 coding DNA: TGCAGTGCTAGTGGCGGGAGAGATTACAATGAGCAGTTCTTC.

This clonotype was observed a few times. The V and J genes are TRBV7-6 and TRBJ2-3; 11 bases are a match to TRBD1. V was clipped by 1 base and J by 7 bases; unmatched bases: 4. The CDR3 consists of 15 residues. Germline V gene sequence: CDR1 SGHVS, CDR2 FNYEAQ. The chain's CDR3 is CASSLGGQGVYTQYF. In DNA, the CDR3 is TGTGCCAGCAGCTTAGGGGGACAGGGGGTATATACGCAGTATTTT.

Ten or more counts support this clonotype. J is TRBJ1-4 and V is TRBV2, with 9 positions matching TRBD1. The germline CDR1 and CDR2 sequences are SNHLY and FYNNEI. This CDR3 spans 13 amino acids. V lost 8 bases to trimming and J lost 10 bases; unmatched junction nucleotides: 8. DNA of the CDR3: TGTGCCAGCTGGGGGGGACAGGGAGGAAAACTGTTTTTT. This codes for CASWGGQGGKLFF. The entire variable domain, with the rest obtained from reference TRBV2 and TRBJ1-4, is as follows: EPEVTQTPSHQVTQMGQEVILRCVPISNHLYFYWYRQILGQKVEFLVSFYNNEISEKSEIFDDQFSVERPDGSNFTLKIRSTKLEDSAMYFCASWGGQGGKLFFGSGTQLSVL.

Many counts were recorded for this clonotype. This sequence joins TRBV28 and TRBJ2-5; D is perhaps TRBD1 (5 bases). With 1 base removed from V and 5 bases from J, the gap between germline ends came to 11 bases. The CDR3 covers 14 residues. The germline V gene has CDR1 MDHEN and CDR2 SYDVKM. The CDR3 DNA sequence: TGTGCCAGCAGTTTATTCTCAGGGCTGGAGACCCAGTACTTC. As protein: CASSLFSGLETQYF.

This clonotype showed up many times. V is TRBV28 and J is TRBJ1-5; maybe TRBD1 (6 bases). Germline V gene sequence: CDR1 MDHEN, CDR2 SYDVKM. V was cut by 1 base and J by 2 bases, with 15 bases left in between. The CDR3 totals 17 residues. CDR3 protein: CASSLFSLQGGNQPQHF. CDR3 coding DNA: TGTGCCAGCAGTTTATTTTCCCTACAGGGAGGCAATCAGCCCCAGCATTTT.

In this sample, this clonotype turned up many times. The genes are TRBV28 and TRBJ1-5; tentative D call: TRBD1 (5 bases). Trimming cost V 2 bases and J 7 bases, with 18 bases left between them. CDR3 length equals 16 residues. Germline CDR1 and CDR2: MDHEN and SYDVKM. The chain's CDR3 is CASSLAGTLGEQPQHF. In DNA form, the CDR3 reads TGTGCCAGCAGTTTAGCCGGGACCCTCGGGGAGCAGCCCCAGCATTTT.

This clonotype was seen only a few times. The chain couples TRBV25-1 to TRBJ2-1; tentative D call: TRBD2 (5 bases). The CDR3 is 15 residues long. V was clipped by 4 bases and J by 3 bases, with 13 bases between them. The germline gives CDR1 MGHDK, CDR2 SYGVNS. The CDR3, as DNA: TGTGCCAGCAGTGTGGGAGCGGTGCTCTACAATGAGCAGTTCTTC. As protein: CASSVGAVLYNEQFF.

This clonotype appeared many times. The V call is TRBV6-5, the J call TRBJ2-2; no reliable D call. This CDR3 spans 15 amino acids. In germline, CDR1 is MNHEY, CDR2 SVGAGI. V was trimmed by 0 bases and J by 4 bases, leaving 9 bases between them. The chain's CDR3 is CASSYSILGTGELFF. The CDR3 DNA is TGTGCCAGCAGTTACTCGATCCTGGGCACCGGGGAGCTGTTTTTT.

The chain recombines TRBV28 with TRBJ1-4; the D is unclear. Deletions cut 5 bases from V and 4 bases from J, with 14 bases between. Germline values: CDR1 MDHEN, CDR2 SYDVKM. This CDR3 has 15 residues. The chain's CDR3 is CASSLLAGDNEKLFF. In DNA form, the CDR3 reads TGTGCCAGCAGTCTTCTAGCCGGAGATAATGAAAAACTGTTTTTT.